A single sample is the source of the 24 T cell receptor beta chains below, sequenced in a study of Graves' ophthalmopathy and Graves' hyperthyroidism. TCR beta CDR3 regions were amplified from RNA transcripts. HTBI primers primed a first-round RT-PCR, and a second-round multiplex PCR followed. TCRdb itself ran the multiplex PCR reads through MiXCR, one entry per CDR3 protein. The sample has roughly 400,000 distinct CDR3 sequences; 15% are singletons. Sequencing used peripheral blood. The receptor set was obtained from a young woman with stable Graves' hyperthyroidism.

The V call is TRBV7-2, the J call TRBJ2-5; no clear D gene. Trimming pared 5 bases from V and 7 bases from J, leaving 8 bases between. In germline, CDR1 is SGHTA, CDR2 FQGNSA. There are 11 residues in the CDR3. The chain's CDR3 is CASSPRLTQYF. DNA for the CDR3: TGTGCCAGCAGCCCCCGACTGACCCAGTACTTC.

This clonotype has at least ten counts. The genes are TRBV5-1 and TRBJ1-2; D is unclear. V gave up 0 bases and J gave up 8 bases, with 8 bases separating them. This CDR3 region has 12 residues. The germline CDR1 and CDR2 sequences are SGHRS and YFSETQ. The CDR3 nucleotides read TGCGCCAGCAGCTTGGGCAGGTTAGGCTACACCTTC. It codes for CASSLGRLGYTF.

The V gene is TRBV18, the J gene TRBJ2-7, with 7 positions matching TRBD2. With V trimmed by 6 bases and J by 5 bases, 10 bases remained unmatched. This CDR3 region has 14 residues. CDR1 and CDR2 (germline): KGHSH, LQKENI. CDR3 DNA: TGTGCCAGCTCCCCCGGGAGGTATCTCAACGAGCAGTACTTC. It yields the protein CASSPGRYLNEQYF.

The chain is built from TRBV18 and TRBJ1-2; D is unclear. Trimming shortened V by 3 bases and J by 8 bases, and 19 bases separated the two germline ends. Germline lookup yields CDR1 KGHSH and CDR2 LQKENI. The CDR3 is 15 residues long. The CDR3 nucleotides read TGTGCCAGCTCACCCCGTCCCGGGGTCCGCGAGGGCTACACCTTC. Translation: CASSPRPGVREGYTF.

This clonotype was observed at least ten times. The gene calls are TRBV6-5 and TRBJ1-2, with unresolved D. V shed 2 bases and J shed 8 bases, with 21 bases lying between them. This CDR3 has 16 residues. The germline CDR1 and CDR2 sequences are MNHEY and SVGAGI. The CDR3 DNA reads as TGTGCCAGCAGTTACGCCGGTCCGACGGGCCTTCAGGGCTACACCTTC. Translated: CASSYAGPTGLQGYTF.

There are a few counts of this clonotype. The chain uses TRBV9 and TRBJ2-2; TRBD2 aligns across 9 bases. The junction had 10 bases not matched to a gene; V was cut back by 0 bases and J by 4 bases. CDR3 length: 18 amino acids. The germline V gene has CDR1 SGDLS and CDR2 YYNGEE. The CDR3 bases are TGTGCCAGCAGCGTAGGTGGCGGGGGGGCCCAGAGCACCGGGGAGCTGTTTTTT. Amino acid sequence: CASSVGGGGAQSTGELFF.

This clonotype came up many times. This rearrangement joins TRBV7-6 to TRBJ2-5, with D unresolved. The CDR3 is 13 amino acids. Germline CDR1 is SGHVS and CDR2 is FNYEAQ. V was cut by 1 base and J by 5 bases, with 8 bases left in between. CDR3 residues: CASSLELRETQYF. The CDR3 region has the DNA TGTGCCAGCAGCTTAGAGTTGCGGGAGACCCAGTACTTC.

This clonotype was detected many times. CDR3 region: CASSGRNTEAFF. DNA for the CDR3: TGTGCCAGCAGTGGGAGGAACACTGAAGCTTTCTTT. The J gene is TRBJ1-1, the V gene TRBV6-1; D call uncertain. There are 12 residues in the CDR3. Germline V lookup: CDR1 MNHNS, CDR2 SASEGT. Deletions cut 4 bases from V and 1 base from J, with 4 bases between.

The chain combines TRBV28 with TRBJ2-7; TRBD2 is a possible D gene (5 bases). This CDR3 has 14 residues. V was cut by 2 bases and J by 0 bases, with 8 bases left in between. Germline V lookup: CDR1 MDHEN, CDR2 SYDVKM. DNA for the CDR3: TGTGCCAGCAGTTTACAGCGGAACTCCTACGAGCAGTACTTC. It codes for CASSLQRNSYEQYF. Combining the CDR3 with reference TRBV28 and TRBJ2-7 gives the whole variable domain DVKVTQSSRYLVKRTGEKVFLECVQDMDHENMFWYRQDPGLGLRLIYFSYDVKMKEKGDIPEGYSVSREKKERFSLILESASTNQTSMYLCASSLQRNSYEQYFGPGTRLTVT.

The chain is built from TRBV5-1 and TRBJ2-1; 11 bases match TRBD2. J was trimmed by 0 bases and V by 2 bases; bases with no gene match: 7. The germline V gene encodes CDR1 SGHRS and CDR2 YFSETQ. The CDR3 totals 18 residues. CDR3 DNA: TGCGCCAGCAGCTTATTCCTAGCGGGGGGAAGCTCCTACAATGAGCAGTTCTTC. It codes for CASSLFLAGGSSYNEQFF.

The chain employs TRBV7-9 and TRBJ1-1, with D maybe TRBD1 (5 bases). Germline V gives CDR1 SEHNR, CDR2 FQNEAQ (reference sequence). The CDR3 contains 9 residues. CDR3 residues: CAGGGEAFF. CDR3 nucleotide sequence: TGTGCGGGCGGGGGGGAAGCTTTCTTT.

The chain recombines TRBV29-1 with TRBJ1-5; no clear D. The CDR3 has 12 residues. The V end was cut by 1 base, the J end by 10 bases, with 11 bases between. Per the germline V gene, CDR1 is SQVTM and CDR2 is ANQGSEA. The chain's CDR3 is CSVEVGGHPQHF. CDR3 DNA: TGCAGCGTTGAAGTTGGCGGGCATCCCCAGCATTTT.

Only one count was recorded for this clonotype. The chain joins TRBV20-1 to TRBJ2-5; D possibly corresponds to TRBD1 (6 bases). The length of the CDR3 is 13 residues. The germline V gene encodes CDR1 DFQATT and CDR2 SNEGSKA (reference sequence). V lost 0 bases and J lost 6, with 11 bases in between. The DNA for the CDR3 is TGCAGTGCTAGAGACCAGGGGCGTCAGACCCAGTACTTC. Translated, it gives CSARDQGRQTQYF.

This clonotype was counted many times. The chain couples TRBV27 to TRBJ1-5, with no clear D. Germline CDR1 is MNHEY and CDR2 is SMNVEV (reference sequence). The CDR3 sequence is 16 residues long. Deletions cut 5 bases from V and 2 bases from J, with 16 bases between. This chain's CDR3 is CASSTSRRGGNQPQHF. As DNA, the CDR3 is TGTGCCAGCAGTACCAGCAGACGCGGGGGCAATCAGCCCCAGCATTTT.

This clonotype was detected ten times or more. The rearrangement uses TRBV19 and TRBJ2-2; D gene uncertain. The length of the CDR3 is 15 residues. Germline-derived CDR1 and CDR2 are LNHDA and SQIVND (reference sequence). The V and J ends lost 2 bases and 2 bases respectively, with 9 bases between them. CDR3 protein: CASSISRANTGELFF. For the CDR3, the DNA is TGTGCCAGTAGTATATCACGGGCTAACACCGGGGAGCTGTTTTTT.

This clonotype was recorded at least ten times. This chain joins TRBV2 and TRBJ1-2; D not certain. Germline lookup yields CDR1 SNHLY and CDR2 FYNNEI. V lost 1 base, J lost 6 bases, and 9 bases lay in between. The CDR3 runs 13 residues. CDR3 nucleotide sequence: TGTGCCAGCAGTGAAGTCCTACCGGATGGCTACACCTTC. It yields the protein CASSEVLPDGYTF.

This clonotype was observed at least ten times. V is TRBV12-3 or TRBV12-4 and J is TRBJ1-1; 7 nucleotides align to TRBD1. V was pared by 6 bases and J by 0 bases, with 4 bases of the junction left unmatched. The CDR3 runs 14 residues. The CDR3 protein is CASRGDRMNTEAFF. The CDR3 DNA reads as TGTGCCAGCAGAGGGGACAGAATGAACACTGAAGCTTTCTTT.

This clonotype showed up many times. The chain links TRBV20-1 to TRBJ2-7, with 12 bases lining up with TRBD2. Germline CDR1 and CDR2: DFQATT and SNEGSKA (reference sequence). The CDR3 length is 14 residues. Unmatched junction bases numbered 1, after V lost 3 bases and J lost 1 base. CDR3 loop: CSARTSGGSYEQYF. CDR3 DNA sequence: TGCAGTGCTAGGACTAGCGGGGGTTCCTACGAGCAGTACTTC.

Worth noting for this clonotype: This clone may be a read error of a much larger clone one base away. V gene TRBV7-2 combines with J gene TRBJ1-6; the match to TRBD1 covers 7 bases. CDR3 size: 13 residues. The germline V gene has CDR1 SGHTA and CDR2 FQGNSA. Written as DNA, the CDR3 is TGTGCCAGCAGCTCCCGGGACAGCTCACACCTCCACTTT. Protein sequence: CASSSRDSSHLHF.

In its sample, this clonotype was seen many times. The V and J genes are TRBV15 and TRBJ2-7; 7 bases map to TRBD1. CDR1 is LNHNV and CDR2 is YYDKDF in the germline V gene (reference sequence). V trimming: 1 base; J trimming: 2 bases; junction bases outside the gene matches: 5. This CDR3 is built from 15 residues. DNA for the CDR3: TGTGCCACCAGCAGAGGGTGGACAGGTCCCTACGAGCAGTACTTC. It encodes CATSRGWTGPYEQYF. Supplemented by reference TRBV15 and TRBJ2-7, the full variable domain reads DAMVIQNPRYQVTQFGKPVTLSCSQTLNHNVMYWYQQKSSQAPKLLFHYYDKDFNNEADTPDNFQSRRPNTSFCFLDIRSPGLGDTAMYLCATSRGWTGPYEQYFGPGTRLTVT.

The sample holds many counts of this clonotype. The chain combines TRBV12-3 or TRBV12-4 with TRBJ2-2, with 9 bases matching TRBD1. The CDR3 is made up of 16 amino acids. V lost 7 bases to trimming and J lost 4 bases; unmatched junction nucleotides: 10. DNA for the CDR3: TGTGCCAGCACCTTGTCCGGGACAGGGATCACCGGGGAGCTGTTTTTT. Translation: CASTLSGTGITGELFF.

Many counts were recorded for this clonotype. The gene calls are TRBV12-3 or TRBV12-4 and TRBJ1-2, with a possible D match to TRBD1 (5 bases). This CDR3 has 13 amino acids. V lost 5 bases and J 8 bases, leaving 15 bases between the germline ends. The CDR3 sequence: CASSPTGTYGYTF. DNA for the CDR3: TGTGCCAGCAGTCCTACAGGTACCTACGGCTACACCTTC.

This clonotype was recorded many times. The rearrangement uses TRBV19 and TRBJ2-7, with a tentative D call TRBD1 (5 bases). The length of the CDR3 is 13 residues. Germline V gene sequence: CDR1 LNHDA, CDR2 SQIVND (reference sequence). Trimming removed 5 bases from V and 6 bases from J, with 14 bases in between. CDR3 sequence reads: CASSSRVGLEQYF. In DNA form, the CDR3 reads TGTGCCAGTAGTTCCAGGGTGGGTCTCGAGCAGTACTTC.

The table lists this clonotype with a few counts. The chain uses TRBV7-6 and TRBJ2-5, with D unresolved. The V gene's germline CDR1 is SGHVS and CDR2 FNYEAQ. This CDR3 contains 13 residues. The ends were cut back, 1 base at V and 3 bases at J, with 6 bases in the middle. In DNA, the CDR3 is TGTGCCAGCAGCTTAGAATTGGAAGAGACCCAGTACTTC. Translating gives CASSLELEETQYF.